The rows below give T cell receptor beta chains drawn from one sample of a study of technical replicates of blood from four donors. Libraries were prepared by immunoSEQ multiplex PCR; TCRdb keeps only in-frame clonotypes and omits some of them. The sample lists 45,000 to 55,000 clones, around 94% occurring once. Sequencing was done on a sample of T cells isolated from PBMCs. These receptors came from a human donor in good health. CDR3s include the opening cysteine and the closing phenylalanine or tryptophan. A D gene is named only where the DNA matches it firmly. Clone sizes are given selectively: once, few, many, or a class where the clone is expanded.

j_call clone_size v_call cdr3_length d_call cdr3_aa cdr3_nt
TRBJ1-1 . TRBV6-5 15 TRBD1 CASSYPTGKGTEAFF TGTGCCAGCAGTTACCCGACAGGGAAGGGCACTGAAGCTTTCTTT
TRBJ2-5 . TRBV29-1 15 . CSVLEHGERGETQYF TGCAGCGTGCTGGAGCACGGGGAGCGCGGGGAGACCCAGTACTTC
TRBJ2-4 . TRBV7-9 14 TRBD1 CASRGTGGANIQYF TGTGCCAGCAGGGGGACAGGGGGGGCGAACATTCAGTACTTC
TRBJ2-1 once TRBV29-1 11 . CSARSEVEQFF TGCAGCGCCCGCAGTGAGGTTGAGCAGTTCTTC
TRBJ1-4 . TRBV14 12 . CASRAGDRKLFF TGTGCCAGCAGGGCTGGTGACAGGAAACTGTTTTTT
TRBJ2-5 . TRBV7-8 14 . CASSLARSKETQYF TGTGCCAGCAGCTTAGCGCGGAGCAAAGAGACCCAGTACTTC
TRBJ1-1 . TRBV7-9 14 . CASSLGAVRTEAFF TGTGCCAGCAGCTTAGGAGCGGTCCGTACTGAAGCTTTCTTT
TRBJ2-5 . TRBV7-9 12 . CASSYTQETQYF TGTGCCAGCAGCTATACACAAGAGACCCAGTACTTC
TRBJ1-2 . TRBV28 16 . CASSSRDRQGGYGYTF TGTGCCAGCAGCTCGCGAGACCGCCAGGGTGGCTATGGCTACACCTTC
TRBJ2-7 . TRBV9 16 . CASSRTQNLFAYEQYF TGTGCCAGCAGTCGTACACAGAATCTATTTGCCTACGAGCAGTACTTC
TRBJ2-7 . TRBV28 14 . CASSFRFSSYEQYF TGTGCCAGCAGTTTCCGGTTTTCCTCCTACGAGCAGTACTTC
TRBJ1-1 . TRBV12-5 11 . CASGEGVRAFF TGTGCTAGTGGTGAGGGGGTTCGGGCTTTCTTT
TRBJ2-7 . TRBV28 15 TRBD1 CASSSWDRASYEQYF TGTGCCAGCAGTTCCTGGGACAGAGCCTCCTACGAGCAGTACTTC
TRBJ2-1 few TRBV7-9 15 TRBD2 CASSSLAGVNNEQFF TGTGCCAGCAGCTCGCTAGCGGGGGTAAACAATGAGCAGTTCTTC
TRBJ2-3 . TRBV11-2 13 TRBD2 CASSFRTSGGQYF TGTGCCAGCAGCTTCCGGACTAGCGGGGGGCAGTATTTT
TRBJ1-5 . TRBV5-6 18 TRBD1 CASSSRDRGPNSNQPQHF TGTGCCAGCAGCTCCCGGGACAGGGGACCCAATAGCAATCAGCCCCAGCATTTT
TRBJ1-1 . TRBV15 14 . CATSRGLANTEAFF TGTGCCACCAGCAGAGGACTTGCGAACACTGAAGCTTTCTTT
TRBJ2-7 . TRBV28 14 TRBD1 CASSLFGTAYEQYF TGTGCCAGCAGTTTATTCGGGACAGCCTACGAGCAGTACTTC
TRBJ2-2 once TRBV18 15 TRBD2 CASSPVATSAGELFF TGTGCCAGCTCACCAGTTGCGACTAGCGCCGGGGAGCTGTTTTTT
TRBJ2-5 . TRBV5-1 17 TRBD1 CASSPTGGGWGQETQYF TGCGCCAGCAGCCCGACAGGGGGCGGGTGGGGCCAAGAGACCCAGTACTTC